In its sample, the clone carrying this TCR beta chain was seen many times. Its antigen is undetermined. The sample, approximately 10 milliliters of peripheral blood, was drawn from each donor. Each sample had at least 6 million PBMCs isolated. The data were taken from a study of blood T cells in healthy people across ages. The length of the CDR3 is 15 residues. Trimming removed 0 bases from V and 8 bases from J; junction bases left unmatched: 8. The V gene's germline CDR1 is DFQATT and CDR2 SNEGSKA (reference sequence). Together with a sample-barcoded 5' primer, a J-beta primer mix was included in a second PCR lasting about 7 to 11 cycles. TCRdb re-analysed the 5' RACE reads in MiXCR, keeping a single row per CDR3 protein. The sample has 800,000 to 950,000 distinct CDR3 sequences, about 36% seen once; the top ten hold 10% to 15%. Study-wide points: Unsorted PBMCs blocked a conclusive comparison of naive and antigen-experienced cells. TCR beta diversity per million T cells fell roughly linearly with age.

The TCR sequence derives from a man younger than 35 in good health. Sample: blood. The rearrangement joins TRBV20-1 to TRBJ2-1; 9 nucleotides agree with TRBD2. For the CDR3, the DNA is TGCAGTGCTAGAGAACAGCGGGGGGCAGGAGATGAGCAGTTCTTC. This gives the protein CSAREQRGAGDEQFF.